One T cell receptor (beta chain) is described in this entry. These data are taken from a study of technical replicates of blood from several donors. Method: immunoSEQ multiplex PCR; TCRdb's copy keeps in-frame clones and lacks some. The table has more than 65,000 clones, 96% seen once. This sequence was found in a human donor in good health. The specimen was T cells isolated from PBMCs.

The CDR3 reads CAWNSGKGEQYF. In nucleotides, the CDR3 is TGTGCCTGGAATTCGGGGAAGGGCGAGCAGTACTTC. The J gene is TRBJ2-7, the V gene TRBV30; weak D call: TRBD2 (5 bases). Germline lookup yields CDR1 GTSNPN and CDR2 SVGIG (reference sequence). V lost 4 bases to trimming and J lost 6 bases, with 13 bases between them. CDR3 size: 12 residues.